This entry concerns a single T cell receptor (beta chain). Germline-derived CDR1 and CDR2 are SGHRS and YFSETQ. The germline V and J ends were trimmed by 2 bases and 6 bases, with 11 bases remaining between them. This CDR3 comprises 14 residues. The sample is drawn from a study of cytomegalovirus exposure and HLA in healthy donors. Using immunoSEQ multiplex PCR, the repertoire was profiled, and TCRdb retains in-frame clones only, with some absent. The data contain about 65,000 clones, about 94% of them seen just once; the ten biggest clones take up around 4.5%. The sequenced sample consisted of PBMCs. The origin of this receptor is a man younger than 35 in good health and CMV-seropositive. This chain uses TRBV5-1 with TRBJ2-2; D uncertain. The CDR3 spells CASSLVQTPGELFF. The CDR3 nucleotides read TGCGCCAGCAGCTTAGTTCAGACTCCCGGGGAGCTGTTTTTT. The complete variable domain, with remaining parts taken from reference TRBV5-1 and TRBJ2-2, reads KAGVTQTPRYLIKTRGQQVTLSCSPISGHRSVSWYQQTPGQGLQFLFEYFSETQRNKGNFPGRFSGRQFSNSRSEMNVSTLELGDSALYLCASSLVQTPGELFFGEGSRLTVL.